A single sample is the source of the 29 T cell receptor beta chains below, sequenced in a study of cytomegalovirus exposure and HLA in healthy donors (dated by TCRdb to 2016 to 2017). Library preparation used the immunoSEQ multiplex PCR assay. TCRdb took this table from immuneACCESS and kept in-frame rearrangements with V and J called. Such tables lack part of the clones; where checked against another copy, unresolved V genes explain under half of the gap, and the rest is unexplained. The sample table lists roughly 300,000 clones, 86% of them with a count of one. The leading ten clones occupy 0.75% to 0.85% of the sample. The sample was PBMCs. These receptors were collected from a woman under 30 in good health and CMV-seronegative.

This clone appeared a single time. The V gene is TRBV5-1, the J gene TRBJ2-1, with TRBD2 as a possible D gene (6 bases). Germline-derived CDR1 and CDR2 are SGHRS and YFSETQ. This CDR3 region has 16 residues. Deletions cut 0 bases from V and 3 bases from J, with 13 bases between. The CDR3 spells CASSLAPGSGYNEQFF. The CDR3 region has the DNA TGCGCCAGCAGCTTGGCCCCCGGGAGTGGCTACAATGAGCAGTTCTTC.

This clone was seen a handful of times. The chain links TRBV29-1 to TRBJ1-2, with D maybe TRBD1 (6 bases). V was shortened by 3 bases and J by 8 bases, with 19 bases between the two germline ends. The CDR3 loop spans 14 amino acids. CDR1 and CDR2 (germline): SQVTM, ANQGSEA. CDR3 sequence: CSVDPGDLSRGYTF. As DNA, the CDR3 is TGCAGCGTTGATCCAGGGGACCTCAGTCGAGGCTACACCTTC.

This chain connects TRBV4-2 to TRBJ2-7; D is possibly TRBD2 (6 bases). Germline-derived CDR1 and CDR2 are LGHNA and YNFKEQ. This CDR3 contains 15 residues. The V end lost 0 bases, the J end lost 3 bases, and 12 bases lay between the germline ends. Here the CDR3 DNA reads TGTGCCAGCAGCCAAGATCTCCAGGGAGGCTACGAGCAGTACTTC. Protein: CASSQDLQGGYEQYF.

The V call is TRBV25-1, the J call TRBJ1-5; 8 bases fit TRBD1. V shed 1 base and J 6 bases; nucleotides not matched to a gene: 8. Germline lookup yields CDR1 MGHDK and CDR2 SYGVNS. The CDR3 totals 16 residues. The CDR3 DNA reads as TGTGCCAGCAGTGAATTTCGGACAGGGATTCGTCAGCCCCAGCATTTT. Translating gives CASSEFRTGIRQPQHF.

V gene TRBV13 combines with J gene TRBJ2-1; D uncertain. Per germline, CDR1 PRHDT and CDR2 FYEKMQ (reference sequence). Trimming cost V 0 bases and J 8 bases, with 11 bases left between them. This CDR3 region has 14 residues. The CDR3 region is CASSLGSTVDEQFF. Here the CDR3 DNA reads TGTGCCAGCAGCTTAGGTAGCACGGTCGATGAGCAGTTCTTC.

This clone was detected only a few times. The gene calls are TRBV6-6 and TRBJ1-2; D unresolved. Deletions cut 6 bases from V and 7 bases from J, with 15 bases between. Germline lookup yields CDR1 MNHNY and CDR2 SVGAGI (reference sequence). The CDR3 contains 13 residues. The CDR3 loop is CASSPTAPGGYTF. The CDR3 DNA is TGTGCCAGCAGCCCGACTGCCCCCGGTGGCTACACCTTC.

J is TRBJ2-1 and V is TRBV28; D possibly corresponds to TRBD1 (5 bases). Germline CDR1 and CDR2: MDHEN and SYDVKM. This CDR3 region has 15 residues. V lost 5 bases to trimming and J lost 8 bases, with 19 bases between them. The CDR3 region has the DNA TGTGCCAGCAGTGGTGGTACAGGTTCGCCCCATGAGCAGTTCTTC. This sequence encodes CASSGGTGSPHEQFF.

The CDR3 DNA is TGTGCTCTCCGGGGGGCCCCCTATGGCTACACCTTC. This sequence encodes CALRGAPYGYTF. V and J are TRBV7-9 and TRBJ1-2, with a possible D match to TRBD1 (6 bases). Germline V gene sequence: CDR1 SEHNR, CDR2 FQNEAQ (reference sequence). The CDR3 extends over 12 amino acids. Variable domain in full (rest from reference TRBV7-9 and TRBJ1-2): DTGVSQNPRHKITKRGQNVTFRCDPISEHNRLYWYRQTLGQGPEFLTYFQNEAQLEKSRLLSDRFSAERPKGSFSTLEIQRTEQGDSAMYLCALRGAPYGYTFGSGTRLTVV.

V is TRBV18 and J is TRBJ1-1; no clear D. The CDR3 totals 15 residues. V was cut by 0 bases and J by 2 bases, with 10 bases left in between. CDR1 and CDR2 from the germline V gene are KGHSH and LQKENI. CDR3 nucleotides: TGTGCCAGCTCACCACCGAACAGCTTTAACACTGAAGCTTTCTTT. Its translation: CASSPPNSFNTEAFF.

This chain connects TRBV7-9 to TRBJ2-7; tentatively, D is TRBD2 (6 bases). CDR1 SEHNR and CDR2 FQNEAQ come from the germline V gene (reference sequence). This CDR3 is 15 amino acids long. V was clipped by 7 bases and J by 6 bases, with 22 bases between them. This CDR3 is CASTLTGGLLAEQYF. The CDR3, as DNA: TGTGCCAGCACCTTGACTGGGGGACTCCTTGCCGAGCAGTACTTC.

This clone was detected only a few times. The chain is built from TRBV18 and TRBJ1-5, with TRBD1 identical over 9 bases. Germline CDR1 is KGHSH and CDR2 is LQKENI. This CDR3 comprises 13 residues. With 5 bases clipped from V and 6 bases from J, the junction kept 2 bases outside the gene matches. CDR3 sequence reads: CASSATGGQPQHF. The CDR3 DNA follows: TGTGCCAGCTCAGCGACAGGGGGTCAGCCCCAGCATTTT. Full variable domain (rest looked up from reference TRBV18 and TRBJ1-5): NAGVMQNPRHLVRRRGQEARLRCSPMKGHSHVYWYRQLPEEGLKFMVYLQKENIIDESGMPKERFSAEFPKEGPSILRIQQVVRGDSAAYFCASSATGGQPQHFGDGTRLSIL.

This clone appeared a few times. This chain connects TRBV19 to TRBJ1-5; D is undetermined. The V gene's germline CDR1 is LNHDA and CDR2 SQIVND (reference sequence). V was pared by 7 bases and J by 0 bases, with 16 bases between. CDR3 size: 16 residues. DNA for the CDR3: TGTGCCAGTATAGACCGGGATCGTTATAGCAATCAGCCCCAGCATTTT. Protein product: CASIDRDRYSNQPQHF.

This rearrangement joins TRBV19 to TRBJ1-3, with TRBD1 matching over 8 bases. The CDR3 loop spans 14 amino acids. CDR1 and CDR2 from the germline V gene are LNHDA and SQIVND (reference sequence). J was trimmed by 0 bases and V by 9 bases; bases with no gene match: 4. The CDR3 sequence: CASRQGSSGNTIYF. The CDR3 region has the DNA TGTGCCAGCCGACAGGGGAGCTCTGGAAACACCATATATTTT.

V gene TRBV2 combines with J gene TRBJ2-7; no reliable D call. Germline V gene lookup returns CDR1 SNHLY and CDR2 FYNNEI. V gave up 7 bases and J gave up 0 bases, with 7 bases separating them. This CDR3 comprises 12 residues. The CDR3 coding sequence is TGTGCCAGCAACCGAGGCTCCTACGAGCAGTACTTC. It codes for CASNRGSYEQYF.

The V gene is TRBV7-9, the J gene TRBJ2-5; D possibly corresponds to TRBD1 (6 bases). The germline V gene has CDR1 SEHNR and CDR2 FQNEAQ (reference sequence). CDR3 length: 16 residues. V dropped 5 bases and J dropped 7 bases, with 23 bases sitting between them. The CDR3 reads CASSRQASLGSATQYF. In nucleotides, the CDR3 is TGTGCCAGCAGCCGACAGGCTTCCTTAGGCTCTGCGACCCAGTACTTC.

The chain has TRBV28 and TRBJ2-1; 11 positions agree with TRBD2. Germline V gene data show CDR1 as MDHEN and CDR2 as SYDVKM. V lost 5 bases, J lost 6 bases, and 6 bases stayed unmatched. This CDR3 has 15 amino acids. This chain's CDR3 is CASSTLAGGLNEQFF. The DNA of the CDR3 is TGTGCCAGCAGTACCCTAGCGGGAGGCCTCAATGAGCAGTTCTTC.

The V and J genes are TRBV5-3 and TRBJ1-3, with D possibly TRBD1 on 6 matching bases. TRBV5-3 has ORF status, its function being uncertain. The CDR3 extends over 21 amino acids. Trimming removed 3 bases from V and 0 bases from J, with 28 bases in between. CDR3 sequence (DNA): TGTGCCAGAAGCTCCCCGCCCCTGGGACACTACAACTCCGGCTCTGGAAACACCATATATTTT. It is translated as CARSSPPLGHYNSGSGNTIYF.

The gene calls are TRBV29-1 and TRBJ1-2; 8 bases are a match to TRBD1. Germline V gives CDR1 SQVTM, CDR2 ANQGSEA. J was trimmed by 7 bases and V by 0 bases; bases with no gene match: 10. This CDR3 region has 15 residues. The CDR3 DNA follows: TGCAGCGTTGAAGAGTGGCAGGGGGCGCTTGCTGGCTACACCTTC. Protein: CSVEEWQGALAGYTF.

Written as DNA, the CDR3 is TGCGCCAGCAGCCAAGTGGAGGGTTATGAAGCTTTCTTT. It is translated as CASSQVEGYEAFF. V gene TRBV4-3 combines with J gene TRBJ1-1; unclear D gene. The ends were cut back, 1 base at V and 7 bases at J, with 10 bases in the middle. Germline lookup yields CDR1 LGHNA and CDR2 YSLEER. The length of the CDR3 is 13 residues.

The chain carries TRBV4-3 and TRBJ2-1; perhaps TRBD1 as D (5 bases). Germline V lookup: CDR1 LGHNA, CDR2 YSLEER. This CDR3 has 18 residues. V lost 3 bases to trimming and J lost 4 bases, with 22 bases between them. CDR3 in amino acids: CASSQYLSAVGDYNEQFF. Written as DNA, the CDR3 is TGCGCCAGCAGCCAGTACCTTTCGGCCGTAGGGGATTACAATGAGCAGTTCTTC.

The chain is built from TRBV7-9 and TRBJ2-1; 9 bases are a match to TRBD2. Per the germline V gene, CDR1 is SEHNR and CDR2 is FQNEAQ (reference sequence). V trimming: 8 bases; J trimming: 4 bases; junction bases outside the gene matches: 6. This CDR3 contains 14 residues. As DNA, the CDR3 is TGTGCCAGCTCAATAGCGGGAGAGTACAATGAGCAGTTCTTC. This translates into CASSIAGEYNEQFF.

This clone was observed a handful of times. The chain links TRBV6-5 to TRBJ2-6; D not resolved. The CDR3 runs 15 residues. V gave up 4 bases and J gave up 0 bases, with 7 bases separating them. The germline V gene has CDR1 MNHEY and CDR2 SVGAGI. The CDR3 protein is CASSLDNSGANVLTF. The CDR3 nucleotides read TGTGCCAGCAGTTTAGACAACTCTGGGGCCAACGTCCTGACTTTC.

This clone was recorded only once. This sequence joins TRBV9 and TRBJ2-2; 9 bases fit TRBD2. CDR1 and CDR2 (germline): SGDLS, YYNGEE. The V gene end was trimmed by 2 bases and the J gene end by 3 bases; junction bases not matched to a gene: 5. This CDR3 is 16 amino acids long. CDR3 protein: CASSVSAGGHTGELFF. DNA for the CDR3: TGTGCCAGCAGCGTTTCAGCGGGAGGACACACCGGGGAGCTGTTTTTT.

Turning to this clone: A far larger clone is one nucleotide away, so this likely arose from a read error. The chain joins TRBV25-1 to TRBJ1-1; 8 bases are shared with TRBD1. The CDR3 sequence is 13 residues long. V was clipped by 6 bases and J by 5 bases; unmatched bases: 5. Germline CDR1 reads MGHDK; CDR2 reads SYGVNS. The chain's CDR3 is CASRGQGGTEAFF. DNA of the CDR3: TGTGCCAGCAGAGGACAGGGAGGGACTGAAGCTTTCTTT.

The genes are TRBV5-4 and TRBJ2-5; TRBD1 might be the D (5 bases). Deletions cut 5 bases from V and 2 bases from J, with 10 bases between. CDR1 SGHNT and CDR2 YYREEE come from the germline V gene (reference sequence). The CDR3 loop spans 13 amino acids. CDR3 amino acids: CASRAGLQETQYF. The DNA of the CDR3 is TGTGCCAGCAGGGCAGGGTTACAAGAGACCCAGTACTTC.

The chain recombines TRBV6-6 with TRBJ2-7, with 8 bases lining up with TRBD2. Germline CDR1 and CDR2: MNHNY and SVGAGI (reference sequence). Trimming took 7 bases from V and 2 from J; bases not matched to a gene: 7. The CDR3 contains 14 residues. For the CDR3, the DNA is TGTGCCAGCACTTCGGGGGGGGCTCCCTACGAGCAGTACTTC. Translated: CASTSGGAPYEQYF.

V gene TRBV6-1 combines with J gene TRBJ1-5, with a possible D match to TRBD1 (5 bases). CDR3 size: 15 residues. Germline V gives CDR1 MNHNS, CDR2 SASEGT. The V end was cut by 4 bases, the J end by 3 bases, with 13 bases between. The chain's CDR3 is CASSVLDMSNQPQHF. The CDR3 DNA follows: TGTGCCAGCAGTGTCTTGGACATGTCCAATCAGCCCCAGCATTTT.

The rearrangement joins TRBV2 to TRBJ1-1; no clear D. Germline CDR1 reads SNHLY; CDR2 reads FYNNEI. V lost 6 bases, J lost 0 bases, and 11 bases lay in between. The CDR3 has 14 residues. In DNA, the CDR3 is TGTGCCAGCAGGGCAACAGCTATGAACACTGAAGCTTTCTTT. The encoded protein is CASRATAMNTEAFF.

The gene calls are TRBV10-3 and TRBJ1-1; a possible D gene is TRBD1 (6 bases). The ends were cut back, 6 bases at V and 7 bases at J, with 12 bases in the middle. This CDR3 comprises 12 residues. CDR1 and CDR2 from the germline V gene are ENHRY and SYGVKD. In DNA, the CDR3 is TGTGCCATCAGCCTTTCGACAGGTGAAGCTTTCTTT. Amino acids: CAISLSTGEAFF.